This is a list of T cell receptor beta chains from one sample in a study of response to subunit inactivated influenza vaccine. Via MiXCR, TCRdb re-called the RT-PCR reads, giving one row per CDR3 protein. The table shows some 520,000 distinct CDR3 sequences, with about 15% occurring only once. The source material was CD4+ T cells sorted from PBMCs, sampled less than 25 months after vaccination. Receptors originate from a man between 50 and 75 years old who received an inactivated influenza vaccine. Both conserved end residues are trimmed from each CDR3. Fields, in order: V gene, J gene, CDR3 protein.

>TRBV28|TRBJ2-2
ASSFQRGLGELF
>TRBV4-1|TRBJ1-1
ASSQAIDKDNTEAF
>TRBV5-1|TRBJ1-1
ASSLEQGGSTEAF
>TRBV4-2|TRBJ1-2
ASSQDSGAYGYT
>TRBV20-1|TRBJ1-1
SAAWGARNTEAF
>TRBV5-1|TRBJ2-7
ASGVRGLDEQY
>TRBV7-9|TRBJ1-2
ASSLDGGNYGYT
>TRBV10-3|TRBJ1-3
AISDATGNTIY
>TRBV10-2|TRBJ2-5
ASKGTSGGETQY
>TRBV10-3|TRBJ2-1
AISDPLGTSGSEEQF
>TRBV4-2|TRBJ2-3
ASSRLTTAGTDTQY
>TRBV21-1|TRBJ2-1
ASSKVRPSSYNEQF
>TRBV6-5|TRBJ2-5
ASRLRTGGAETQY
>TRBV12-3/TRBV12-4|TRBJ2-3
AGSSALRNTQY
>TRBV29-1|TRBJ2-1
SVVLASEQF
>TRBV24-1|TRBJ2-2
ATSDFGTGNTGELF
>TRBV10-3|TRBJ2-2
AISEQFANTGELF
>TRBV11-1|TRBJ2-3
ASSRIADTQY
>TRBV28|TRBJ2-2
ASSLFSGELF
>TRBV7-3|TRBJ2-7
ASSPYEQY
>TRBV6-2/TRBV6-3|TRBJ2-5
ASRTGAGTQY
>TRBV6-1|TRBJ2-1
ASRGYWGVNEQF
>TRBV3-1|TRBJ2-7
ASSQDLTSGSYEQY
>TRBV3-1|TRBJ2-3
ASSQQAGADTQY
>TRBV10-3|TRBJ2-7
AITFGLGDYEQY
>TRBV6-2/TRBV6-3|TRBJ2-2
ASKRAPNTGELF
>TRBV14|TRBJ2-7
ASRLGGAYEQY
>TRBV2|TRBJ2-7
ASKGQGFEQY
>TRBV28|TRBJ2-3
ASSLRQDTQY
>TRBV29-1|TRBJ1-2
SVVWEGNYGYT
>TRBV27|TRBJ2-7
ASSLWPLYEQY
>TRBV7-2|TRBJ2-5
ASSLAQQRTQY